Listed below are T cell receptor beta chains from one sample, sequenced in a study of blood T cell repertoires in COVID-19. Sequencing was performed with immunoSEQ multiplex PCR; in TCRdb, only in-frame clones are kept and a portion is missing. The profile shows about 320,000 clones, more than 80% of them singletons. Specimen: peripheral blood. All receptors come from a young man who had recovered from COVID-19. The CDR3 runs from the conserved cysteine through the conserved F or W. Fields, in order: D gene, clone size, V gene, J gene, CDR3 DNA, CDR3 protein. A D gene is named only where the DNA matches it firmly. Clone size is shown for a subset of rows, as once, few, many or a class of expanded clone.

NA	NA	TRBV21-1	TRBJ1-1	TGTGCCAGCAGCAAATACGGGGGCAGGGGGCCACGCGGTTATCGCACTGAAGCTTTCTTT	CASSKYGGRGPRGYRTEAFF
NA	NA	TRBV2	TRBJ1-6	TGTGCCAGCAGGACTTACAATTCACCCCTCCACTTT	CASRTYNSPLHF
NA	NA	TRBV29-1	TRBJ2-3	TGCAGCGTTGATCTGCAGGGCCCAGATACGCAGTATTTT	CSVDLQGPDTQYF
NA	NA	TRBV5-4	TRBJ2-5	TGTGCCAGCAGCCTAGAACTCCAAGAGACCCAGTACTTC	CASSLELQETQYF
TRBD2	NA	TRBV5-5	TRBJ2-2	TGTGCCAGCAGCTTTGGTCTAGCGGGGACCGGGGAGCTGTTTTTT	CASSFGLAGTGELFF
TRBD1	NA	TRBV11-2	TRBJ2-7	TGTGCCAGCAGCTTAGGGACAGGGCTTATGGGCGAGCAGTACTTC	CASSLGTGLMGEQYF
NA	NA	TRBV11-1	TRBJ1-1	TGTGCCAGCAGCTTAACGGAGGGGAACACTGAAGCTTTCTTT	CASSLTEGNTEAFF
NA	once	TRBV5-1	TRBJ2-1	TGCGCCAGCAGCCCACAGGCTACCTACAATGAGCAGTTCTTC	CASSPQATYNEQFF
NA	NA	TRBV19	TRBJ1-4	TGTGCCAGTAGTCCTCGCCTCTGGGGCCCCGCTGAAAAACTGTTTTTT	CASSPRLWGPAEKLFF
TRBD2	many	TRBV16	TRBJ2-2	TGTGCCAGCAGCCAACGGGGGGGGCGAAACACCGGGGAGCTGTTTTTT	CASSQRGGRNTGELFF
TRBD1	NA	TRBV7-6	TRBJ2-1	TGTGCCAGCAGCTCCCACGCTTTTGGACAGGGGAGCTCCTACAATGAGCAGTTCTTC	CASSSHAFGQGSSYNEQFF